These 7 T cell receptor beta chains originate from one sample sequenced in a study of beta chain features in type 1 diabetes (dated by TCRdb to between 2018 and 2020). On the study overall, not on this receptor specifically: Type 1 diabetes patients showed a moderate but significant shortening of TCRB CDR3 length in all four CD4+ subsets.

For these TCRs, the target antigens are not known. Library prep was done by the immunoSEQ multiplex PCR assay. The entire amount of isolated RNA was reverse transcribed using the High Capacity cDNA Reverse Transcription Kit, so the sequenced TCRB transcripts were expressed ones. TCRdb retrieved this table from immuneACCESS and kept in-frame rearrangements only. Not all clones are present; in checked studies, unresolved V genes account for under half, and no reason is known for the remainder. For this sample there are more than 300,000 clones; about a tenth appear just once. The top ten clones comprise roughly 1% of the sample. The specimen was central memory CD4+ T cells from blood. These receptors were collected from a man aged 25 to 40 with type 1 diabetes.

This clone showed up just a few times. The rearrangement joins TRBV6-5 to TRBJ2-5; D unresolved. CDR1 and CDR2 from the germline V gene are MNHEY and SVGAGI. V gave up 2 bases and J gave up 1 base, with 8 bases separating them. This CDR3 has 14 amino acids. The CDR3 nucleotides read TGTGCCAGCAGTTACCAAGGGTCCCAAGAGACCCAGTACTTC. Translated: CASSYQGSQETQYF.

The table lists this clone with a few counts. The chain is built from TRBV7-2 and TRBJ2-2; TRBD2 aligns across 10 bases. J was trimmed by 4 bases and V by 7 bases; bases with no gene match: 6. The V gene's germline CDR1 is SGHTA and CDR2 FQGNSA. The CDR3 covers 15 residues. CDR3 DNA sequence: TGTGCCAGCACCCTGGGACTAGCGATCACCGGGGAGCTGTTTTTT. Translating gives CASTLGLAITGELFF.

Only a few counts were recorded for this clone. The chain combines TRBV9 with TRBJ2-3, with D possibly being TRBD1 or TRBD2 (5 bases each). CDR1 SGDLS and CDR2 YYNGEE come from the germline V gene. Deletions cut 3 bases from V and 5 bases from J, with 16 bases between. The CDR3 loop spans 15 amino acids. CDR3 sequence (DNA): TGTGCCAGCAGCGCCCACGGGGACCGGGAAGATACGCAGTATTTT. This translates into CASSAHGDREDTQYF.

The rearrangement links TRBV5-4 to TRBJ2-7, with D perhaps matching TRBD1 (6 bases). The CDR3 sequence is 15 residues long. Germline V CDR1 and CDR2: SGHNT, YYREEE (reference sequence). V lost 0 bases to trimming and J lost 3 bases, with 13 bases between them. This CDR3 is CASSLESGRGYEQYF. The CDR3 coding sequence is TGTGCCAGCAGCTTGGAGAGCGGCAGGGGCTACGAGCAGTACTTC.

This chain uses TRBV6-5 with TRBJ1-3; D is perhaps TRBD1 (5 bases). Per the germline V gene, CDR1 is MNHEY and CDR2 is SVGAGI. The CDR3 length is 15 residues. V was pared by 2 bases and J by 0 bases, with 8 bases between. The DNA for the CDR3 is TGTGCCAGCAGTTACGGAGGGGACTCTGGAAACACCATATATTTT. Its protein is CASSYGGDSGNTIYF.

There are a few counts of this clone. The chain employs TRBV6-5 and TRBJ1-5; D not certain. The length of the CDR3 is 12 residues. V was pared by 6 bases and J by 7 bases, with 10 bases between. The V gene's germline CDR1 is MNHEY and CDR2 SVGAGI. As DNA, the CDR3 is TGTGCCAGCAGCCGCTCCGGGCAGCCCCAGCATTTT. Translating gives CASSRSGQPQHF.

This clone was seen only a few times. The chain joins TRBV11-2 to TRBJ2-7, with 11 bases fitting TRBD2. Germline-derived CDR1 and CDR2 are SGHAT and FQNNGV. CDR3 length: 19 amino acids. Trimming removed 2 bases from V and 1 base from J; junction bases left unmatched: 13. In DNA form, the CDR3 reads TGTGCCAGCAGCTTAAGGTTTTCGGGGACTAGCGGTAGGTCCTACGAGCAGTACTTC. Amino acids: CASSLRFSGTSGRSYEQYF.